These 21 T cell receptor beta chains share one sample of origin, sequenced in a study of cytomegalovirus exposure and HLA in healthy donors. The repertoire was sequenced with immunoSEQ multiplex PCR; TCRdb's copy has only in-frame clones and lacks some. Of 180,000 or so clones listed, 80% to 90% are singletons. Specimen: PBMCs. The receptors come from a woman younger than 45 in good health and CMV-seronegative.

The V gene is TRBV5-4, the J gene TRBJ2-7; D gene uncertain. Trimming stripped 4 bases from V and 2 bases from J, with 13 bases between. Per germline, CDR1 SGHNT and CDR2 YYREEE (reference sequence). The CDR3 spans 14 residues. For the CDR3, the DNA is TGTGCCAGCAGCCTAGACTCGTCTCCCTACGAGCAGTACTTC. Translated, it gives CASSLDSSPYEQYF.

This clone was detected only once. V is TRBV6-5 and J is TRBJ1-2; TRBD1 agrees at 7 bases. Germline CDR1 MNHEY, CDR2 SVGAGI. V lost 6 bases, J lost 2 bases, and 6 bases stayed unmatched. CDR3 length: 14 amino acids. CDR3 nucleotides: TGTGCCAGCAGCAGGGGGACAGAGAACTATGGCTACACCTTC. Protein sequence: CASSRGTENYGYTF.

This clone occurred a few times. Written as DNA, the CDR3 is TGCAGCGTTGGACAGCTATGCAATCAGCCCCAGCATTTT. Encoded protein: CSVGQLCNQPQHF. The V call is TRBV29-1, the J call TRBJ1-5, with a tentative D call TRBD1 (5 bases). CDR1 SQVTM and CDR2 ANQGSEA come from the germline V gene. CDR3 size: 13 residues. The V and J ends lost 4 bases and 2 bases respectively, with 9 bases between them.

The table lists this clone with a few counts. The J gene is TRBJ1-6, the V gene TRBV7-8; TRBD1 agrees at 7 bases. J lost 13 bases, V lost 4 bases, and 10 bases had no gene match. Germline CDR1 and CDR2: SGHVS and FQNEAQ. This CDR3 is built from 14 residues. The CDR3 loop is CASSYRDSRGPLHF. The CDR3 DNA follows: TGTGCCAGCAGCTACCGGGACAGTCGCGGGCCCCTCCACTTT.

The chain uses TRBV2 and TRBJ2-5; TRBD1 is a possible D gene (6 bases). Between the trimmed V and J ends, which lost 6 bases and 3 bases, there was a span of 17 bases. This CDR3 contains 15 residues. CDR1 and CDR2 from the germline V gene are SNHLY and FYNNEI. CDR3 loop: CASRRNSGQKETQYF. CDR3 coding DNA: TGTGCCAGCAGAAGAAACTCGGGACAAAAAGAGACCCAGTACTTC.

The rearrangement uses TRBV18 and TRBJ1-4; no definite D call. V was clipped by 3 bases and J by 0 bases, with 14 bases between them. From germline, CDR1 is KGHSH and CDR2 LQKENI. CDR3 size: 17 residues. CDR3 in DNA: TGTGCCAGCTCACCTGAAGACTCACTCTCAACTAATGAAAAACTGTTTTTT. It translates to CASSPEDSLSTNEKLFF.

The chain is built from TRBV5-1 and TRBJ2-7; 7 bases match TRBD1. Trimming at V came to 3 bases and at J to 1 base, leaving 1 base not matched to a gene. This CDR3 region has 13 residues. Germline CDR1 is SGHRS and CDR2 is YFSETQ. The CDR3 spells CASSWTGSYEQYF. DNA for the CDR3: TGCGCCAGCAGCTGGACAGGTTCCTACGAGCAGTACTTC.

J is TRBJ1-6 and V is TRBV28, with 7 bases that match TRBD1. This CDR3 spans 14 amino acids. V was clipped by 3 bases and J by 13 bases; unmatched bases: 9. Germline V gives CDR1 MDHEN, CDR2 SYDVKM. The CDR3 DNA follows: TGTGCCAGCAGTTTTGCTCGACAGGGTAGGCCCCTCCACTTT. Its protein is CASSFARQGRPLHF.

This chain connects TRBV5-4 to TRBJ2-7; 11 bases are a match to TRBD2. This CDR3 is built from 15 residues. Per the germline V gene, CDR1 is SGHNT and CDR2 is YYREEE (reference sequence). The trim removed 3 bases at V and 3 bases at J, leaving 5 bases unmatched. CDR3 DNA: TGTGCCAGCAGCTCGCCGGGACTAGCGGTCTACGAGCAGTACTTC. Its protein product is CASSSPGLAVYEQYF.

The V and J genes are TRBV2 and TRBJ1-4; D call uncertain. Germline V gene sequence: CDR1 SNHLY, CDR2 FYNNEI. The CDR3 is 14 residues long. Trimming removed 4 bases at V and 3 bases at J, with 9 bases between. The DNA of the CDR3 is TGTGCCAGCAGTGTCGAGGGCTCTAATGAAAAACTGTTTTTT. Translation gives CASSVEGSNEKLFF.

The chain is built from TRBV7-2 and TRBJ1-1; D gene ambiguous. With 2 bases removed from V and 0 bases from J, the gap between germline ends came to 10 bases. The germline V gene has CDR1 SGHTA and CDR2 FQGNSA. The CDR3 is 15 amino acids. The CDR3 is CASSLSVTMNTEAFF. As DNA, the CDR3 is TGTGCCAGCAGCTTAAGCGTAACGATGAACACTGAAGCTTTCTTT.

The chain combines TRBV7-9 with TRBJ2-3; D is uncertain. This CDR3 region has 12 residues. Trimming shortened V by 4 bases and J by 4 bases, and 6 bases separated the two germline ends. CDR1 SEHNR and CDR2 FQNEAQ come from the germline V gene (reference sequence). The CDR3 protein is CASSSTADTQYF. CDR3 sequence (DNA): TGTGCCAGCAGCTCAACGGCAGATACGCAGTATTTT.

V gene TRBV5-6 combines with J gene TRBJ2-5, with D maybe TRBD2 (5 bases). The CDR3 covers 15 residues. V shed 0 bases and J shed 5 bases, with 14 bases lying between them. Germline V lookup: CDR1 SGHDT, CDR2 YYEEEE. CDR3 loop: CASSLVGSLGETQYF. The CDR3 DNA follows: TGTGCCAGCAGCTTGGTTGGGAGCTTGGGGGAGACCCAGTACTTC.

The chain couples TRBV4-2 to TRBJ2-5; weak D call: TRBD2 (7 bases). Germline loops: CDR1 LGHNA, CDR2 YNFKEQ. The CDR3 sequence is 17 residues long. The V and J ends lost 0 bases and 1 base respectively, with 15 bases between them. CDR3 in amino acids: CASSQDGLGGPQETQYF. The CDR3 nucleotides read TGTGCCAGCAGCCAAGATGGCCTGGGGGGGCCCCAAGAGACCCAGTACTTC.

The DNA of the CDR3 is TGTGCCAGCAGCAACACGATCCAAGAGACCCAGTACTTC. It encodes CASSNTIQETQYF. J is TRBJ2-5 and V is TRBV13; no reliable D call. Germline CDR1 PRHDT, CDR2 FYEKMQ (reference sequence). CDR3 length equals 13 residues. The ends were cut back, 5 bases at V and 1 base at J, with 8 bases in the middle.

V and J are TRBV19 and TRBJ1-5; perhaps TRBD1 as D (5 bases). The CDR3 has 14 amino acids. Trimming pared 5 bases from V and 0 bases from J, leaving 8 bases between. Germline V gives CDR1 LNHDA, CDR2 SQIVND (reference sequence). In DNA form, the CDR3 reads TGTGCCAGTAGTGCCAGGGATAGCAATCAGCCCCAGCATTTT. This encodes CASSARDSNQPQHF.

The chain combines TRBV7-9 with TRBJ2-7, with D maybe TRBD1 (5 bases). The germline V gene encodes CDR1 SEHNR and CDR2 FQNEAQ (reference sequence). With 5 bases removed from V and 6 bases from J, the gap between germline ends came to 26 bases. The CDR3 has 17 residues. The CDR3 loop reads CASSPLRRDSKTREQYF. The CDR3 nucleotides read TGTGCCAGCAGCCCTTTAAGGCGCGACAGCAAAACCCGCGAGCAGTACTTC.

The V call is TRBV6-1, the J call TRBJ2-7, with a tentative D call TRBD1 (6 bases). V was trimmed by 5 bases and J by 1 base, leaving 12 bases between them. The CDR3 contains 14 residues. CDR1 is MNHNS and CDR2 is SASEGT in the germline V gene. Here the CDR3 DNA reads TGTGCCAGCAGTACCCGGACAGTTTCCTACGAGCAGTACTTC. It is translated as CASSTRTVSYEQYF.

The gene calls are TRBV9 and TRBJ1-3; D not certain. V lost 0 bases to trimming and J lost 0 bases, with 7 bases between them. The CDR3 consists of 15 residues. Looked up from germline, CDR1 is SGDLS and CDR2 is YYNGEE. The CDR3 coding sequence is TGTGCCAGCAGCGTAGCCTGGAGCTCTGGAAACACCATATATTTT. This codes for CASSVAWSSGNTIYF.

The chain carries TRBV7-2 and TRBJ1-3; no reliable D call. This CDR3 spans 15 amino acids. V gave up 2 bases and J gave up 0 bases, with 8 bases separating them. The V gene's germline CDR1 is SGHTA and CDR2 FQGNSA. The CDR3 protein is CASSLSPSSGNTIYF. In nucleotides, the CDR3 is TGTGCCAGCAGCTTATCGCCTAGCTCTGGAAACACCATATATTTT.

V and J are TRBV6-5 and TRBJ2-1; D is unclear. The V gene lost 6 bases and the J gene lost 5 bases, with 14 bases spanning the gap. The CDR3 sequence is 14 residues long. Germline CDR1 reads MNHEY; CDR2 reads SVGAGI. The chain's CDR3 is CASRRLNNNNEQFF. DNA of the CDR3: TGTGCCAGCAGGCGACTCAATAATAACAATGAGCAGTTCTTC.